This T cell receptor (beta chain) was profiled in a study of immune heterogeneity within non-small cell lung tumors. Bulk tumor genomic DNA served as template, at approximately 580 ng per sample. Several spatially distant biopsies were obtained per primary tumor intraoperatively. Samples came from untreated patients having curative surgery for newly diagnosed non-small cell lung cancer. Amplification of the TCR beta CDR3 was achieved through multiplex PCR with 32 V and 13 J primers. One entry per CDR3 protein, called by TCRdb with MiXCR from the multiplex PCR reads. The sample holds thousands of distinct CDR3 sequences, under 55% seen once. The TCR sequence derives from a man aged 60 to 75 with non-small cell lung cancer. Sequencing was done on a sample of lung tumor tissue.

The CDR3 nucleotides read TGTGCCAGCAGCCAAGACCCTCCCATCGGACAGGGGCCCTACGAGCAGTACTTC. This codes for CASSQDPPIGQGPYEQYF. The genes are TRBV4-2 and TRBJ2-7; 9 nucleotides line up with TRBD1. V was clipped by 0 bases and J by 2 bases; unmatched bases: 11. The CDR3 covers 18 residues. The germline CDR1 and CDR2 sequences are LGHNA and YNFKEQ.